Here is one TCR beta chain with its context. Its specificity is unknown. The CDR3 sequence is 14 residues long. Germline V gene data show CDR1 as SEHNR and CDR2 as FQNEAQ (reference sequence). The V gene lost 2 bases and the J gene lost 5 bases, with 13 bases spanning the gap. TCRdb's copy holds only in-frame clones and misses some; the assay was immunoSEQ multiplex PCR. Seen here are 15,000 or so clones, around 69% observed once, and the top ten hold approximately 12%. This sample is drawn from a study of CD4+ T cells in melanoma. Findings and caveats of the study: CD8+ T cell, macrophage and B cell function reportedly correlated with neoantigen-specific CD4+ T cells. Reportedly, melanoma neoantigen-specific CD4+ T cells showed varied differentiation states.

This sequence originates from a human donor with melanoma. The chain is built from TRBV7-9 and TRBJ2-7; D call uncertain. The sample taken for sequencing was cells from a culture (not recorded whether cultured in vitro). The CDR3 region is CASSLFQDSHEQYF. For the CDR3, the DNA is TGTGCCAGCAGCTTATTCCAGGATTCCCACGAGCAGTACTTC.